This T cell receptor (beta chain) was sequenced in a study of shared clonotypes between healthy human individuals. General study results and limits: Larger estimated richness was generally seen in naive subsets than in memory subsets. A reduction in generation probabilities was seen for non-shared clonotypes relative to those shared by all four donors.

Assay: immunoSEQ multiplex PCR; the TCRdb copy retains only in-frame clones and omits some. This sample has 2 million to 3 million clones, with approximately 93% found just once. Turning to this clone: What it recognizes is unknown. Other nucleotide sequences in the sample specify the same CDR3.

CDR1 is SGHTA and CDR2 is FQGNSA in the germline V gene. V was shortened by 5 bases and J by 0 bases, with 8 bases between the two germline ends. The CDR3 has 14 amino acids. V usage is TRBV7-2 and J usage is TRBJ1-5; no reliable D call. The TCR sequence derives from a man between 18 and 35 years old in good health. Some clones in this sample may be carry-over from other donors' samples. Material for sequencing was naive CD4+ T cells from PBMCs. Subset reported: CD45RA+ positively selected. Written as DNA, the CDR3 is TGTGCCAGCAGCCCAGGTCGTAGCAATCAGCCCCAGCATTTT. Translation: CASSPGRSNQPQHF.